This T cell receptor (beta chain) was obtained from a study of blood T cell repertoires in COVID-19. Study-level information: T cells, B-cell-depleted T cells, or PBMCs provided the cDNA or gDNA that served as material.

In the original workflow: Researchers report that nucleated cell counts were estimated from reference gene primer amplification. The table came from immunoSEQ multiplex PCR; TCRdb's copy has only in-frame clones and leaves some out. Clone size and V and J calls were adopted from that table, with D and trimming inferred from the DNA. The sample consists of a few hundred thousand clones, around 87% of them appearing once. Individuals drawn from under 30 US areas were roughly 18 to 89 years old. Assignments of participants to cohorts depended upon their own reported clinical history. The sequenced material came from PBMCs or T cells enriched from blood (not recorded which). The TCR was taken from a woman aged 18-29 years with acute COVID-19.

The CDR3 sequence is CASSQVFSASNEQFF. CDR3 nucleotide sequence: TGTGCCAGCAGCCAAGTTTTTTCAGCGAGCAATGAGCAGTTCTTC. V gene TRBV3-1 (or the pseudogene TRBV3-2) combines with J gene TRBJ2-1; D gene unclear. Germline V gene lookup returns CDR1 LGHDT and CDR2 YNNKEL (reference sequence). The CDR3 covers 15 residues. V dropped 1 base and J dropped 6 bases, with 13 bases sitting between them.